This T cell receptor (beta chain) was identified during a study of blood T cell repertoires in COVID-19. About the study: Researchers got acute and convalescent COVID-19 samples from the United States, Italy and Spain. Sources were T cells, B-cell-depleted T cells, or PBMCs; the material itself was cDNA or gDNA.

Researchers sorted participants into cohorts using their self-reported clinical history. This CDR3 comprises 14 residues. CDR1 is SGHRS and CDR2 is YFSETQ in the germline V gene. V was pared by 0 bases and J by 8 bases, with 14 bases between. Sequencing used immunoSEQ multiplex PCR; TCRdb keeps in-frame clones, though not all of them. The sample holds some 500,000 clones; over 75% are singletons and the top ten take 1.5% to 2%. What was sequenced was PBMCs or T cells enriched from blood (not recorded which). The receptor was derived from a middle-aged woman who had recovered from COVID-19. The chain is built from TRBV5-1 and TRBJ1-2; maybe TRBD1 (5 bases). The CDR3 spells CASSLESGGEGYTF. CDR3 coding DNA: TGCGCCAGCAGCTTGGAATCCGGGGGAGAGGGCTACACCTTC.